These 24 T cell receptor beta chains share one sample of origin, sequenced in a study of CD8 T cells in Susac syndrome. RNA in amounts of about 0.5 to 1 ug was reverse transcribed with random hexamers. TCRdb passed the immunoSEQ multiplex PCR reads through MiXCR, listing each CDR3 protein once. The sample carries fewer than 85,000 distinct CDR3 sequences, approximately 93% recorded once. The sequenced sample consisted of CD8+ T cells from PBMCs. Source of these receptors: a human donor with Susac syndrome.

This chain joins TRBV20-1 and TRBJ1-4; 7 nucleotides align to TRBD1. Per germline, CDR1 DFQATT and CDR2 SNEGSKA (reference sequence). Trimming at V came to 1 base and at J to 8 bases, leaving 10 bases not matched to a gene. This CDR3 is 15 amino acids long. CDR3 in DNA: TGCAGTGCTAGAGTGGGATCAGGGGGGGAGGAAAAACTGTTTTTT. Its protein product is CSARVGSGGEEKLFF.

As DNA, the CDR3 is TGTGCCAGCAGCACCGGGACAGGGGGGCGTCAGCCCCAGCATTTT. Its protein is CASSTGTGGRQPQHF. The rearrangement links TRBV6-5 to TRBJ1-5, with 11 nucleotides matching TRBD1. With 6 bases clipped from V and 6 bases from J, the junction kept 7 bases outside the gene matches. Germline lookup yields CDR1 MNHEY and CDR2 SVGAGI. This CDR3 region has 15 residues.

V and J are TRBV7-2 and TRBJ2-3, with unresolved D. Germline values: CDR1 SGHTA, CDR2 FQGNSA. Trimming stripped 2 bases from V and 4 bases from J, with 7 bases between. The CDR3 loop spans 13 amino acids. This CDR3 reads CASSLWRPDTQYF. DNA of the CDR3: TGTGCCAGCAGCTTATGGCGTCCAGATACGCAGTATTTT.

The chain combines TRBV11-2 with TRBJ1-6; D is perhaps TRBD1 (6 bases). Between the trimmed V and J ends, which lost 3 bases and 7 bases, there was a span of 16 bases. This CDR3 comprises 16 residues. CDR1 and CDR2 from the germline V gene are SGHAT and FQNNGV. The CDR3 sequence is CASSLWKKGGNSPLHF. CDR3 in DNA: TGTGCCAGCAGCTTGTGGAAGAAGGGGGGGAATTCACCCCTCCACTTT.

The chain links TRBV4-3 to TRBJ1-2; 8 bases agree with TRBD1. With 4 bases clipped from V and 6 bases from J, the junction kept 7 bases outside the gene matches. This CDR3 has 14 residues. CDR1 is LGHNA, CDR2 YSLEER, per germline. CDR3 nucleotide sequence: TGCGCCAGCAGCCGCACCGGGACAGGACATGGCTACACCTTC. Its protein is CASSRTGTGHGYTF.

This chain joins TRBV20-1 and TRBJ1-6, with 9 bases identical to TRBD1. The CDR3 sequence is 13 residues long. Per germline, CDR1 DFQATT and CDR2 SNEGSKA (reference sequence). The V segment lost 3 bases and the J segment 14 bases; nucleotides outside the gene matches: 8. The CDR3 sequence: CSARGQGEVTLHF. CDR3 sequence (DNA): TGCAGTGCTAGGGGACAGGGAGAGGTCACCCTCCACTTT.

The chain couples TRBV7-2 to TRBJ2-7; 9 bases map to TRBD1. The CDR3 consists of 14 residues. The V gene end was trimmed by 4 bases and the J gene end by 3 bases; junction bases not matched to a gene: 4. CDR1 is SGHTA, CDR2 FQGNSA, per germline. The CDR3 region is CASSSGQGVYEQYF. CDR3 DNA sequence: TGTGCCAGCAGCTCGGGACAGGGTGTCTACGAGCAGTACTTC.

The chain has TRBV5-1 and TRBJ2-1; maybe TRBD1 (5 bases). CDR1 is SGHRS and CDR2 is YFSETQ in the germline V gene. There are 14 residues in the CDR3. Trimming removed 5 bases at V and 0 bases at J, with 9 bases between. Here the CDR3 reads CASSGASSYNEQFF. The CDR3 coding sequence is TGCGCCAGCAGTGGGGCCAGCTCCTACAATGAGCAGTTCTTC.

Only one count was recorded for this clonotype. The rearrangement links TRBV28 to TRBJ1-6; possible D gene TRBD1, 5 bases. The CDR3 runs to 14 residues. CDR1 is MDHEN and CDR2 is SYDVKM in the germline V gene. Trimming took off 7 bases at V and 6 bases at J, with 13 bases between the two ends. The CDR3 sequence is CASTPRDINSPLHF. CDR3 in DNA: TGTGCCAGCACTCCCAGGGATATTAATTCACCCCTCCACTTT.

J is TRBJ1-2 and V is TRBV9; tentative D call: TRBD1 (5 bases). V dropped 3 bases and J dropped 4 bases, with 13 bases sitting between them. The germline V gene has CDR1 SGDLS and CDR2 YYNGEE. This CDR3 has 14 amino acids. For the CDR3, the DNA is TGTGCCAGCAGCGCCAGGGACGTTGTCTATGGCTACACCTTC. Translation gives CASSARDVVYGYTF.

This chain uses TRBV5-4 with TRBJ2-3, with 8 bases aligning to TRBD1. The V gene end was trimmed by 7 bases and the J gene end by 4 bases; junction bases not matched to a gene: 11. The CDR3 has 15 amino acids. In germline, CDR1 is SGHNT, CDR2 YYREEE (reference sequence). The CDR3 sequence is CASSPGQGASDTQYF. In DNA, the CDR3 is TGTGCCAGCTCTCCGGGTCAGGGGGCATCAGATACGCAGTATTTT.

The chain links TRBV20-1 to TRBJ2-7; 9 nucleotides match TRBD1. CDR1 and CDR2 from the germline V gene are DFQATT and SNEGSKA (reference sequence). This CDR3 spans 13 amino acids. V was pared by 5 bases and J by 3 bases, with 5 bases of the junction left unmatched. The CDR3 sequence: CSARTGEGYEQYF. CDR3 nucleotide sequence: TGCAGTGCTCGGACAGGGGAGGGCTACGAGCAGTACTTC.

The gene calls are TRBV4-3 and TRBJ2-7; a possible D gene is TRBD2 (6 bases). There are 15 residues in the CDR3. Trimming took 2 bases from V and 2 from J, leaving 13 bases between them. Germline CDR1 is LGHNA and CDR2 is YSLEER. This CDR3 is CASSQSIRGTYEQYF. CDR3 in DNA: TGCGCCAGCAGCCAATCCATCCGGGGGACCTACGAGCAGTACTTC.

The V call is TRBV27, the J call TRBJ1-2; 10 nucleotides line up with TRBD1. V lost 8 bases and J lost 8; bases outside the gene matches: 11. This CDR3 contains 14 residues. The V gene's germline CDR1 is MNHEY and CDR2 SMNVEV (reference sequence). The CDR3 region is CASGHRDRGSGYTF. CDR3 bases: TGTGCCAGCGGCCACCGGGACAGGGGCAGCGGCTACACCTTC.

V usage is TRBV2 and J usage is TRBJ2-1; 7 bases match TRBD2. J gave up 9 bases and V 2 bases, and 7 bases lay outside the gene matches. This CDR3 spans 14 amino acids. Germline CDR1 is SNHLY and CDR2 is FYNNEI. The CDR3 loop is CASSERGEYSEQFF. For the CDR3, the DNA is TGTGCCAGCAGTGAACGGGGGGAGTATAGTGAGCAGTTCTTC. Based on the CDR3 plus reference TRBV2 and TRBJ2-1, the full variable domain is EPEVTQTPSHQVTQMGQEVILRCVPISNHLYFYWYRQILGQKVEFLVSFYNNEISEKSEIFDDQFSVERPDGSNFTLKIRSTKLEDSAMYFCASSERGEYSEQFFGPGTRLTVL.

DNA of the CDR3: TGCAGCGTTGAAGTGGAGGGTGAGAACACCGGGGAGCTGTTTTTT. Its protein is CSVEVEGENTGELFF. The chain carries TRBV29-1 and TRBJ2-2; tentatively, D is TRBD2 (6 bases). The germline V and J ends were trimmed by 1 base and 1 base, with 10 bases remaining between them. Germline values: CDR1 SQVTM, CDR2 ANQGSEA. The CDR3 contains 15 residues.

The chain has TRBV15 and TRBJ1-4; D gene ambiguous. This CDR3 is 10 amino acids long. Between the trimmed V and J ends, which lost 8 bases and 5 bases, there was a span of 3 bases. Per germline, CDR1 LNHNV and CDR2 YYDKDF (reference sequence). This CDR3 reads CATGNEKLFF. CDR3 nucleotide sequence: TGTGCCACCGGGAATGAAAAACTGTTTTTT. Together with reference TRBV15 and TRBJ1-4, the CDR3 gives the full variable domain: DAMVIQNPRYQVTQFGKPVTLSCSQTLNHNVMYWYQQKSSQAPKLLFHYYDKDFNNEADTPDNFQSRRPNTSFCFLDIRSPGLGDTAMYLCATGNEKLFFGSGTQLSVL.

V gene TRBV9 combines with J gene TRBJ2-5; D gene ambiguous. This CDR3 spans 14 amino acids. V was pared by 0 bases and J by 9 bases, with 15 bases between. CDR1 is SGDLS, CDR2 YYNGEE, per germline. The chain's CDR3 is CASSVGAPHEAQYF. The CDR3 nucleotides are TGTGCCAGCAGCGTAGGAGCCCCCCATGAGGCCCAGTACTTC.

The rearrangement links TRBV12-3 or TRBV12-4 to TRBJ2-5, with D perhaps being TRBD1 or TRBD2 (5 bases each). This CDR3 contains 13 residues. V lost 3 bases and J 10 bases, leaving 15 bases between the germline ends. As DNA, the CDR3 is TGTGCCAGCAGTTTCGGGACGCGTTTCGACCAGTACTTC. This codes for CASSFGTRFDQYF.

This clonotype was picked up one time. V gene TRBV4-1 combines with J gene TRBJ2-7; D is unclear. The CDR3 runs 12 residues. Germline-derived CDR1 and CDR2 are MGHRA and YSYEKL. V was clipped by 1 base and J by 6 bases, with 7 bases between them. CDR3 amino acids: CASSQASGEQYF. The DNA for the CDR3 is TGCGCCAGCAGCCAAGCATCGGGCGAGCAGTACTTC.

The chain couples TRBV29-1 to TRBJ1-2; a possible D gene is TRBD1 (6 bases). The CDR3 consists of 13 residues. V gave up 1 base and J gave up 1 base, with 7 bases separating them. Germline-derived CDR1 and CDR2 are SQVTM and ANQGSEA. The CDR3 spells CSVEGDNNYGYTF. CDR3 DNA: TGCAGCGTTGAAGGGGACAATAACTATGGCTACACCTTC.

The sample holds one count of this clonotype. The chain uses TRBV4-1 and TRBJ2-3, with D uncertain. This CDR3 has 16 amino acids. The germline V and J ends were trimmed by 0 bases and 6 bases, with 16 bases remaining between them. Germline V gene data show CDR1 as MGHRA and CDR2 as YSYEKL. For the CDR3, the DNA is TGCGCCAGCAGCCAAGATGTAAGAGTAGCCCCCGATACGCAGTATTTT. Its translation is CASSQDVRVAPDTQYF.

The rearrangement links TRBV27 to TRBJ1-4; the match to TRBD1 covers 11 bases. Germline CDR1 is MNHEY and CDR2 is SMNVEV (reference sequence). After removal of 6 bases from V and 3 bases from J, the junction contained 9 bases not matched to a gene. The CDR3 is 17 amino acids. The CDR3 sequence is CASRRTGGERANEKLFF. The CDR3 DNA reads as TGTGCCAGCAGGAGGACAGGGGGCGAGAGGGCTAATGAAAAACTGTTTTTT.

The CDR3 protein is CASSSMEWGENTEAFF. The CDR3 bases are TGCGCCAGCAGCTCGATGGAATGGGGGGAGAACACTGAAGCTTTCTTT. The genes are TRBV5-1 and TRBJ1-1, with D possibly being TRBD1 (5 bases). This CDR3 comprises 16 residues. The germline V gene encodes CDR1 SGHRS and CDR2 YFSETQ. V lost 3 bases to trimming and J lost 1 base, with 16 bases between them.